The table lists the clone carrying this T cell receptor beta chain with a count of one. Its antigen is not identified. The study ran its PCR with 60 Vbeta and 13 Jbeta primers. Here immunoSEQ multiplex PCR was the method, and the copy in TCRdb shows in-frame clones only, minus some. The table records 150,000 to 200,000 clones, around 86% of them present only once. The sample is drawn from a study of cytomegalovirus exposure and HLA in healthy donors. Points from the study as a whole: TCR beta V- and J-gene trimming was later associated with a missense DCLRE1C variant. According to an earlier analysis, most TCR beta V segments yielded productive rearrangements about 90% or about 30% of the time. Later analysis showed TCR association rates varying by HLA locus, highest for DRB1 and lowest for HLA-C.

The sequenced material came from PBMCs. The TCR originated in a woman between 18 and 30 years old in good health and CMV-seronegative.

Here the CDR3 DNA reads TGTGCCTGGAAAGGAACAGGGTGGTACGAGCAGTACTTC. Translation gives CAWKGTGWYEQYF. This sequence joins TRBV30 and TRBJ2-7, with a tentative D call TRBD1 (6 bases). The CDR3 has 13 residues. V shed 4 bases and J shed 4 bases, with 14 bases lying between them. Germline CDR1 and CDR2: GTSNPN and SVGIG (reference sequence).